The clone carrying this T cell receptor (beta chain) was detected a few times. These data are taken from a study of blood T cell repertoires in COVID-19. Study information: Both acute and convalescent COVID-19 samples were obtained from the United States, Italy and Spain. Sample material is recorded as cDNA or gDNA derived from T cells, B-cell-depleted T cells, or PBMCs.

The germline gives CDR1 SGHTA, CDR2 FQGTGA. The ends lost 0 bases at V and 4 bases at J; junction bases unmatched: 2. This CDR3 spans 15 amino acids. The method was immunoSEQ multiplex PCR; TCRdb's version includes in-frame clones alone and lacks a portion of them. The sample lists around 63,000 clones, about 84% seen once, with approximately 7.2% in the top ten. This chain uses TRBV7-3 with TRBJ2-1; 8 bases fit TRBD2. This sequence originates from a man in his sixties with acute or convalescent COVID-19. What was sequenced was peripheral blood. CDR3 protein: CASSLTSGGYNEQFF. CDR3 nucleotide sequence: TGTGCCAGCAGCTTAACGTCGGGGGGGTACAATGAGCAGTTCTTC. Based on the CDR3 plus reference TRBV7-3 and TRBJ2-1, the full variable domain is GAGVSQTPSNKVTEKGKYVELRCDPISGHTALYWYRQSLGQGPEFLIYFQGTGAADDSGLPNDRFFAVRPEGSVSTLKIQRTERGDSAVYLCASSLTSGGYNEQFFGPGTRLTVL.